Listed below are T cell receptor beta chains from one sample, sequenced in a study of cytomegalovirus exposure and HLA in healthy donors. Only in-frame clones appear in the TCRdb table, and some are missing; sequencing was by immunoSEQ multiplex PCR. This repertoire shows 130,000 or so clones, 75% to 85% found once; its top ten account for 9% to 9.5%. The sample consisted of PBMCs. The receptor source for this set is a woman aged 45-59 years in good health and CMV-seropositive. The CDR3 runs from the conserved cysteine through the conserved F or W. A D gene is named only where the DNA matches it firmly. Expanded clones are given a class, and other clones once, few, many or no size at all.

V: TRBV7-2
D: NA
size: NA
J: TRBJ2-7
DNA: TGTGCCAGCAGCTTACTAGATGTGTCCTACGAGCAGTACTTC
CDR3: CASSLLDVSYEQYF

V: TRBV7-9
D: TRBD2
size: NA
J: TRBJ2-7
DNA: TGTGCCAGCAGATTGGGACTAGCGGGAGGCCGATGGGACGAGCAGTACTTC
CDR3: CASRLGLAGGRWDEQYF

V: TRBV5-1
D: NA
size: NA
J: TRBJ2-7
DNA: TGCGCCAGCAGCTCGAGGACAGAATCCTACGAGCAGTACTTC
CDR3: CASSSRTESYEQYF

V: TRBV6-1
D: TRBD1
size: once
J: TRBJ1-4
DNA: TGTGCCAGCAAACCCGGCAGGGGGCTGGATGAAAAACTGTTTTTT
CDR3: CASKPGRGLDEKLFF

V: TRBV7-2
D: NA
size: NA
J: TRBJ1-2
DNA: TGTGCCAGCAGCTTGGCCAGCGGTGGCTACACCTTC
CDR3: CASSLASGGYTF

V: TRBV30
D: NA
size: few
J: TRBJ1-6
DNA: TGTGCCTGGAGTGCGTCTTTTTCACCCCTCCACTTT
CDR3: CAWSASFSPLHF

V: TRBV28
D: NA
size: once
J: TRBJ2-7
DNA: TGTGCCAGCAGTACAACCCCCTACGAGCAGTACTTC
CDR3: CASSTTPYEQYF

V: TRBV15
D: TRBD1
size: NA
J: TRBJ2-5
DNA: TGTGCCACCAGCAGGCAGGGGGCGTCTGGGGAGACCCAGTACTTC
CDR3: CATSRQGASGETQYF

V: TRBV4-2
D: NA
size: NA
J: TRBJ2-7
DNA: TGTGCCAGCAGCCAAGACTACGATTACCGGGACTGGGTGTTAGAGCAGTACTTC
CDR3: CASSQDYDYRDWVLEQYF

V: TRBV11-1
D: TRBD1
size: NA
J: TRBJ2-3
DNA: TGTGCCAGCAGCCAGACAGGGGGAGGAGATACGCAGTATTTT
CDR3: CASSQTGGGDTQYF

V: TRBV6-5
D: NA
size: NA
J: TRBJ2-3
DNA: TGTGCCAGCAGACCGATGAGGGCAACAGATACGCAGTATTTT
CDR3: CASRPMRATDTQYF

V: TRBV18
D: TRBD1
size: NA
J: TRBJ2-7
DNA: TGTGCCAGCTCATCATACAGGGGGCCCCCCCCCTACGAGCAGTACTTC
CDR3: CASSSYRGPPPYEQYF

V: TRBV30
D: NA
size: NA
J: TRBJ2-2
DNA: TGTGCCTGGAGTGGAGAGAACGGGGAGCTGTTTTTT
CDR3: CAWSGENGELFF

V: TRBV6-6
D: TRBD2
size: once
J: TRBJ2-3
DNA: TGTGCCAGCAGTTACCCGTTAGCGGGCACCCCTCTGTATTTT
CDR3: CASSYPLAGTPLYF

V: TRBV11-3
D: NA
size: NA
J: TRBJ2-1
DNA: TGTGCCAGCAGCTCCCCGATGAGATACAATGAGCAGTTCTTC
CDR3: CASSSPMRYNEQFF

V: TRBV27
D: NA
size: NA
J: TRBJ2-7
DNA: TGTGCCAGCAGTGACCCAGGACAGACCTACGAGCAGTACTTC
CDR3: CASSDPGQTYEQYF

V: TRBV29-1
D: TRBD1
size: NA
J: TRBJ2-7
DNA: TGCAGCGTTGAGGGTGTACAGGGGGCTTACGAGCAGTACTTC
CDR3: CSVEGVQGAYEQYF

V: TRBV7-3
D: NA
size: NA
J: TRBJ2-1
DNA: TGTGCCAGCAGCTCAGGCGGGACTCACTCCTACAATGAGCAGTTCTTC
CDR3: CASSSGGTHSYNEQFF

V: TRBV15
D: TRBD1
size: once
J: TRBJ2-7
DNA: TGTGCCACCAGCAGAGGAGACAGGGGCTACGAGCAGTACTTC
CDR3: CATSRGDRGYEQYF

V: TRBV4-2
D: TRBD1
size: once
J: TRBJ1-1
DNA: TGTGCCAGCAGCCGACAGGGACAAACGAACACTGAAGCTTTCTTT
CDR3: CASSRQGQTNTEAFF

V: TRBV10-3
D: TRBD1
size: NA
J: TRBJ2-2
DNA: TGTGCCATCACCGAGGGACAGGGGAACACCGGGGAGCTGTTTTTT
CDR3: CAITEGQGNTGELFF

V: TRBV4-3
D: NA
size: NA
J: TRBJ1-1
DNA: TGCGCCAGCAGCCCGCGTCGGAGGGCGCTGAACACTGAAGCTTTCTTT
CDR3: CASSPRRRALNTEAFF

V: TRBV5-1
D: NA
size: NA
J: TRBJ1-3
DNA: TGCGCCAGCAGCTTGGCCGGGACAAGCTCTGGAAACACCATATATTTT
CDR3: CASSLAGTSSGNTIYF

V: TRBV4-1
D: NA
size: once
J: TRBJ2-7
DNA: TGCGCCAGCAGCCGCAGCGTGGGTCTCTACGAGCAGTACTTC
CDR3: CASSRSVGLYEQYF

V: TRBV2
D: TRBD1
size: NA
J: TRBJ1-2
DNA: TGTGCCAGCAGTGAAAGCCCACAGGGGGCCTATGGCTACACCTTC
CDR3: CASSESPQGAYGYTF

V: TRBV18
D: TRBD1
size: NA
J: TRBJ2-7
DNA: TGTGCCAGCTCCCCAAGGGGGCTACCCTACGAGCAGTACTTC
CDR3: CASSPRGLPYEQYF

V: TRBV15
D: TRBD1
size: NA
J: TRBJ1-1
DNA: TGTGCCACCAGCAGGGACAGGGGAGGGAACACTGAAGCTTTCTTT
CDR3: CATSRDRGGNTEAFF

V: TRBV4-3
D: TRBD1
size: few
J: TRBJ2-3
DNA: TGCGCCAGCAGTAGACAGGGGGGAGATACGCAGTATTTT
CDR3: CASSRQGGDTQYF

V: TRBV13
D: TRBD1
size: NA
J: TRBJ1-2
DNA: TGTGCCAGCAGCTTTTGGGGACAGGGGCCGTCTATCTATGGCTACACCTTC
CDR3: CASSFWGQGPSIYGYTF

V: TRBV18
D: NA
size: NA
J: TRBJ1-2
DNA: TGTGCCAGCTCACCACCGCGGCTGTATGGCTACACCTTC
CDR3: CASSPPRLYGYTF

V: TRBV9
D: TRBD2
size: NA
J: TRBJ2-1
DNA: TGTGCCAGCAGCGTAGAAGGGACTAGCGGGTTAAATGAGCAGTTCTTC
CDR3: CASSVEGTSGLNEQFF

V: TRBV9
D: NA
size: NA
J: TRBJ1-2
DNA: TGTGCCAGCAGCCCTTACGGACAGTCGACTTATGGCTACACCTTC
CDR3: CASSPYGQSTYGYTF

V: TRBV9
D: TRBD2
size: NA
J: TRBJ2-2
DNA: TGTGCCAGCAGCTCCACTCTAGCGGGGGGGCTGGATAACACCGGGGAGCTGTTTTTT
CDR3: CASSSTLAGGLDNTGELFF

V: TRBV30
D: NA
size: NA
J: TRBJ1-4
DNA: TGTGCCTGGAGGCGGAAATATCCTACACAGGTTAATGAAAAACTGTTTTTT
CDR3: CAWRRKYPTQVNEKLFF

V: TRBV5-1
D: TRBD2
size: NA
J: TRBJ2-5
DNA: TGCGCCAGCAGTAAGCGGGGGGCCAGGGAGGAGACCCAGTACTTC
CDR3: CASSKRGAREETQYF

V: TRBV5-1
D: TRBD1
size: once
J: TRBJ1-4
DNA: TGCGCCAGCAGCCCCCGACAGGGGGATGAAAAACTGTTTTTT
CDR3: CASSPRQGDEKLFF

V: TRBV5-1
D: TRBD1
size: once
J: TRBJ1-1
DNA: TGCGCCAGCAGCTCGGGACAGATGAACACTGAAGCTTTCTTT
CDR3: CASSSGQMNTEAFF

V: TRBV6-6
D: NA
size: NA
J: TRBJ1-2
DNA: TGTGCCAGCAGTTACTCCCAGGGTAACTATGGCTACACCTTC
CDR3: CASSYSQGNYGYTF

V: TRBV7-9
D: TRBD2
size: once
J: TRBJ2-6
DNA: TGTGCCAGCAGCTCGGGAGGGGGGGCCAACGTCCTGACTTTC
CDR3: CASSSGGGANVLTF

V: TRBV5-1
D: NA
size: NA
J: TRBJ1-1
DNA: TGCGCCAGCAGCTTGCGGGTGAACACTGAAGCTTTCTTT
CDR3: CASSLRVNTEAFF

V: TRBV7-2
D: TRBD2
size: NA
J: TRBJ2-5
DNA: TGTGCCAGCAGCTTCAGCGGGGCGGGCCTCCAAGAGACCCAGTACTTC
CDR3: CASSFSGAGLQETQYF

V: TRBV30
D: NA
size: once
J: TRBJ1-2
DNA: TGTGCCTGGAGTTGGGCTCGGGGTGGCTACACCTTC
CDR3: CAWSWARGGYTF

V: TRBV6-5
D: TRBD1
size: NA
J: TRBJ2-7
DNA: TGTGCCAGCAGTTACTCGACAGGGGGCTACGAGCAGTACTTC
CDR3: CASSYSTGGYEQYF

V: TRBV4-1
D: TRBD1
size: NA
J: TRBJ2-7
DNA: TGCGCCAGCAGCCAAGTCTACAGGGGGCCCGTCTACGAGCAGTACTTC
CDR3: CASSQVYRGPVYEQYF

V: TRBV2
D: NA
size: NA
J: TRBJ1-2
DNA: TGTGCCAGCAGGGCCTGGACAGAGAATAACTATGGCTACACCTTC
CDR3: CASRAWTENNYGYTF

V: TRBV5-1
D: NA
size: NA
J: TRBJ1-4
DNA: TGCGCCAGCAGCTTGGAAGCGGGGACGGGGGAAAAACTGTTTTTT
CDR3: CASSLEAGTGEKLFF

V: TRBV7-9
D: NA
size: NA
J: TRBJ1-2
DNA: TGTGCCAGCAGCTTATTCTCCGGTCTCGGGGATGGCTACACCTTC
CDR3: CASSLFSGLGDGYTF

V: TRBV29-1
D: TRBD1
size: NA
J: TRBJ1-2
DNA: TGCAGCACTCGGACAGGGATCTCCTATGGCTACACCTTC
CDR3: CSTRTGISYGYTF